The TCR beta chain under discussion was sequenced for a study of blood T cell repertoires in COVID-19. In the study's own analysis: Estimated nucleated cell counts came from reference gene primer amplification. Method: immunoSEQ multiplex PCR; TCRdb's copy keeps in-frame clones and lacks some. The D gene and trimming were derived from the DNA, and the V and J assignments and clone size from that table. The sample contains 250,000 to 400,000 clones, around 85% of which appear only once. Self-reported history from a screening survey and questionnaire set each donor's cohort. This CDR3 has 16 residues. CDR1 LNHNV and CDR2 YYDKDF come from the germline V gene (reference sequence). The V gene lost 1 base and the J gene lost 5 bases, with 17 bases spanning the gap.

Sequenced sample: PBMCs or T cells enriched from blood (not recorded which). The gene calls are TRBV15 and TRBJ2-5, with D perhaps TRBD2 (5 bases). The sequence was obtained from a woman aged 25 to 39 who had been exposed to COVID-19. Here the CDR3 reads CATSRVGTTSGETQYF. In DNA, the CDR3 is TGTGCCACCAGCAGAGTTGGTACGACTTCGGGGGAGACCCAGTACTTC. The variable domain in full, with the rest retrieved from reference TRBV15 and TRBJ2-5, is DAMVIQNPRYQVTQFGKPVTLSCSQTLNHNVMYWYQQKSSQAPKLLFHYYDKDFNNEADTPDNFQSRRPNTSFCFLDIRSPGLGDTAMYLCATSRVGTTSGETQYFGPGTRLLVL.